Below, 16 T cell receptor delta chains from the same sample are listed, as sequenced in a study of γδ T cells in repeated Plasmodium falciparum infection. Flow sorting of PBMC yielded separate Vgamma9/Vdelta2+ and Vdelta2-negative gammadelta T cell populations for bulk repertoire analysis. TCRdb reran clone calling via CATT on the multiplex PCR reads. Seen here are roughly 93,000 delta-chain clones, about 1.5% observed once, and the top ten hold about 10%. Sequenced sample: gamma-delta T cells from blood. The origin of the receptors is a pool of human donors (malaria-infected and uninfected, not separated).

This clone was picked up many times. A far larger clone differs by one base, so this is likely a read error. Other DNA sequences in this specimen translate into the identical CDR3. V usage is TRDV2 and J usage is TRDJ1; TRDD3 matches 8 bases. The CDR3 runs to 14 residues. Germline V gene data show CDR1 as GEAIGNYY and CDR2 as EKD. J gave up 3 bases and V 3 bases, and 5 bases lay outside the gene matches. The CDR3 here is CACDPWGIPDKLIF. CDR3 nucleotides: TGTGCCTGTGACCCTTGGGGGATCCCCGATAAACTCATCTTT.

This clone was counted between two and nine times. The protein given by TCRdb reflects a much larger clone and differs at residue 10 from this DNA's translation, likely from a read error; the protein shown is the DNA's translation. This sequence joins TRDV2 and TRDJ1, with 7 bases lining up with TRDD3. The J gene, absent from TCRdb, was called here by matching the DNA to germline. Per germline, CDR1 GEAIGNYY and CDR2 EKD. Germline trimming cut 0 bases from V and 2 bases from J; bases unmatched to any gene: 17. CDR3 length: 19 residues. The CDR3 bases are TGTGCCTGTGACACCGTACTGGGGATAGACACGGTCACAACCGATAAACTCATCTTT. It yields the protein CACDTVLGIDTVTTDKLIF.

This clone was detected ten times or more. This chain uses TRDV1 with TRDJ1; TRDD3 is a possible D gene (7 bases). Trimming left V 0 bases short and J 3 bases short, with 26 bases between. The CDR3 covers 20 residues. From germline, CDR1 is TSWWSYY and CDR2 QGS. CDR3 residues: CALGELAPSAGGGGSDKLIF. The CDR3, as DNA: TGTGCTCTTGGGGAACTAGCGCCTTCCGCGGGCGGAGGGGGATCCGATAAACTCATCTTT.

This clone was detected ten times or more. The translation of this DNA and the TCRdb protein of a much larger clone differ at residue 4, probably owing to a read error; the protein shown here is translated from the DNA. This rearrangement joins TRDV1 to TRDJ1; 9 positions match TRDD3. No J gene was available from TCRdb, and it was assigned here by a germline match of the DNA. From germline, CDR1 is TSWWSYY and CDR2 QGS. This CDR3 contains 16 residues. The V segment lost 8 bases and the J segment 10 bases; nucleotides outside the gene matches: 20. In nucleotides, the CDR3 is TGTGCTCTTTGGACCTATGGACTGGGGGAAATGTCTGGACTCATCTTT. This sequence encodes CALWTYGLGEMSGLIF.

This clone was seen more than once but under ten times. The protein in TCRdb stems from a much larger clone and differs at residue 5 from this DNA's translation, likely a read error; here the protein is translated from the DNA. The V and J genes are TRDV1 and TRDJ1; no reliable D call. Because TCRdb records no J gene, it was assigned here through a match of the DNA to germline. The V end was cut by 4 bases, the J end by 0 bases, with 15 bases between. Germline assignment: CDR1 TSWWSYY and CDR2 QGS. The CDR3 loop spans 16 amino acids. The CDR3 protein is CALGGYLASHTDKLIF. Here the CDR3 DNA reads TGTGCTCTTGGGGGCTATCTTGCCTCTCACACCGATAAACTCATCTTT.

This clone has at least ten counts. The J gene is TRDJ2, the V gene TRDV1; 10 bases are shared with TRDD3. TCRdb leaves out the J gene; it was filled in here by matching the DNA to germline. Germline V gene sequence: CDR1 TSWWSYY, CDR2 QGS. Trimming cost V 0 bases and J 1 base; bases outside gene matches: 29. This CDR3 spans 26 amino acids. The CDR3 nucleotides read TGTGCTCTTGGGGAACTGCCCCCCCTCACGTCGTTTACGTACTGGGGGATTAATCGTTTGACAGCACAACTCTTCTTT. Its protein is CALGELPPLTSFTYWGINRLTAQLFF.

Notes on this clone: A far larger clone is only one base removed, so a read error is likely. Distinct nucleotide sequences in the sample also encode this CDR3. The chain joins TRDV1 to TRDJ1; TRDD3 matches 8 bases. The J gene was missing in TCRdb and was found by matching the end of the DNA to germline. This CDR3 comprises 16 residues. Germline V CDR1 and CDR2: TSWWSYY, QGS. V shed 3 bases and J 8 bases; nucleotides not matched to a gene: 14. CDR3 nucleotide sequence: TGTGCTCTTGGGGATCCGTGGCCCTCCTGGGGGACCAAACTCATCTTT. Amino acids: CALGDPWPSWGTKLIF.

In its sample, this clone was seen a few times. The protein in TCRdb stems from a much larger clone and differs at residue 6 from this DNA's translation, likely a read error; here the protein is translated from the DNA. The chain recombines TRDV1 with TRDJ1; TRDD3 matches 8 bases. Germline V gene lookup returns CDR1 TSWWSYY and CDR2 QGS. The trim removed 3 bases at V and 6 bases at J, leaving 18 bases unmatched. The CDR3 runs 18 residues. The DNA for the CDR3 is TGTGCTCTTGGGGACTGGGACGGAAGGGGGATAATCGGGTATAAACTCATCTTT. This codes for CALGDWDGRGIIGYKLIF.

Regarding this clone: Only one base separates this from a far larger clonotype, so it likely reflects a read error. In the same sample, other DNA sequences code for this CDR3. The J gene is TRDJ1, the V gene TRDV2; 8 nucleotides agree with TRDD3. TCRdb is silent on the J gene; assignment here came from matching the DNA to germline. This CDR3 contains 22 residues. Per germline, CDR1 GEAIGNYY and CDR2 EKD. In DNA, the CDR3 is TGTGCCTGCGACACCGACGAAGGAAGTCAGAGTACTGGGGGGGCCTACACCGATAAACTCATCTTT. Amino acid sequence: CACDTDEGSQSTGGAYTDKLIF.

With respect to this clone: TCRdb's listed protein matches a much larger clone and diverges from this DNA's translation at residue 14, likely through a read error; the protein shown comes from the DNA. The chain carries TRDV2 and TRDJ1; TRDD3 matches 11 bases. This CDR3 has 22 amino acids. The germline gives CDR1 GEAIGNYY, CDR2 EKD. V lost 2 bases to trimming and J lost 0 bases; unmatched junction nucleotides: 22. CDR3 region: CACDSLPGDWGIKRTNTDKLIF. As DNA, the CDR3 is TGTGCCTGTGACAGCCTTCCTGGCGACTGGGGGATAAAGAGAACAAACACCGATAAACTCATCTTT.

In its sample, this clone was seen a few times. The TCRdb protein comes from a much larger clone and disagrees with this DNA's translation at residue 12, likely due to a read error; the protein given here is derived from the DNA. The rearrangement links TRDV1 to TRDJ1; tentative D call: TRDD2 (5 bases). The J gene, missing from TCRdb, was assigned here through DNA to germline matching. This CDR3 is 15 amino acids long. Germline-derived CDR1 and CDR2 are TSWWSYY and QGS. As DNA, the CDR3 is TGTGCTCTTGGGGATAGACCCTTCTACACCGATGAACTCATCTTT. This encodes CALGDRPFYTDELIF.

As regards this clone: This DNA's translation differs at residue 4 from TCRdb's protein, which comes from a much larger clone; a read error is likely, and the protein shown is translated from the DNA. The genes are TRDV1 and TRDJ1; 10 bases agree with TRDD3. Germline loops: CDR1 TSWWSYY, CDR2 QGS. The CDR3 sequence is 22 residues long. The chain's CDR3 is CALVERPLKAWYWGMRTDKLIF. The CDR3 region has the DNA TGTGCTCTTGTGGAACGACCTTTAAAGGCGTGGTACTGGGGGATGCGAACCGATAAACTCATCTTT.

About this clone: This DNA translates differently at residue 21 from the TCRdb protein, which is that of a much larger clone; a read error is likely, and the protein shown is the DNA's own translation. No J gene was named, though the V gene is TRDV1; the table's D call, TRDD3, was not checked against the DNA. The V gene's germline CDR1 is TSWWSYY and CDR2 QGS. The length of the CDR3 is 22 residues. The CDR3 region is CALGEPLLLVLGDIAYTDKLTF. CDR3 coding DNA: TGTGCTCTTGGGGAACCTCTCCTCCTGGTACTGGGGGATATAGCGTACACCGATAAACTCACCTTT.

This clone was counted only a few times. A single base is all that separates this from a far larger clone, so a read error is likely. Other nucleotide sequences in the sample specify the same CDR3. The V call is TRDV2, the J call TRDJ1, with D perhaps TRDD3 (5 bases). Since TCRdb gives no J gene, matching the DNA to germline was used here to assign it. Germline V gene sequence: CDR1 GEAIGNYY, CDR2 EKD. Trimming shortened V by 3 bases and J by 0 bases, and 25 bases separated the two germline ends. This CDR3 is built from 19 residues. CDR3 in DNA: TGTGCCTGTGACCCACTACACGGGCTGGGAGCCAAGTACACCGATAAACTCATCTTT. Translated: CACDPLHGLGAKYTDKLIF.

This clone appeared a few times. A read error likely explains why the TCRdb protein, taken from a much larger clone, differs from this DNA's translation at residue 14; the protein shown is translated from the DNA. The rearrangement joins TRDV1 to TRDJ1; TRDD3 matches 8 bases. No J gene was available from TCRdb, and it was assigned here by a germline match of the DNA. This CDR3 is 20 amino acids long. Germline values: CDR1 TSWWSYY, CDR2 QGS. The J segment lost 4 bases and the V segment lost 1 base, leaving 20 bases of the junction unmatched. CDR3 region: CALGEPSQDFYWGVCDKLIF. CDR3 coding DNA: TGTGCTCTTGGGGAACCTTCCCAGGATTTTTACTGGGGGGTGTGCGATAAACTCATCTTT.

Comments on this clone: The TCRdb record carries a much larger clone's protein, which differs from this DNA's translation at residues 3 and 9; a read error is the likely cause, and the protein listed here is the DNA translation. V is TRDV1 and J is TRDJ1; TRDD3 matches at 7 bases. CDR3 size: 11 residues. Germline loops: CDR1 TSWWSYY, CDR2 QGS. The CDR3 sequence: CAPGGPPEPIF. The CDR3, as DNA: TGTGCTCCTGGGGGGCCGCCGGAACCCATCTTT.